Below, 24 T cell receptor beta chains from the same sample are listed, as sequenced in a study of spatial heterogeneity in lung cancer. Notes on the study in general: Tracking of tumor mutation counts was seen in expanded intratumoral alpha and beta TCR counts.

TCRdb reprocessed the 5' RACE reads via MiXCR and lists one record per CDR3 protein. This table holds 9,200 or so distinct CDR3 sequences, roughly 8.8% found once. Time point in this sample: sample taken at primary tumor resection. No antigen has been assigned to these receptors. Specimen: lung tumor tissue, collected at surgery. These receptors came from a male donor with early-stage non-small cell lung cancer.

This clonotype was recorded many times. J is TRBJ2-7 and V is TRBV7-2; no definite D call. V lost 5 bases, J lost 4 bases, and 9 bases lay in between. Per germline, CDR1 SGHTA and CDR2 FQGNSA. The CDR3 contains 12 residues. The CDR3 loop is CASSPQSYEQYF. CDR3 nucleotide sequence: TGTGCCAGCAGCCCTCAGAGTTACGAGCAGTACTTC.

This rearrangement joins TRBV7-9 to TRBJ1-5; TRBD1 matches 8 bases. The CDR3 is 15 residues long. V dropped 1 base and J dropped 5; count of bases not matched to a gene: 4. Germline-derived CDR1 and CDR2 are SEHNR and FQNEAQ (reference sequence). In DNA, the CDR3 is TGTGCCAGCAGCTTAGTCGGACAGGGAGATCAGCCCCAGCATTTT. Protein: CASSLVGQGDQPQHF.

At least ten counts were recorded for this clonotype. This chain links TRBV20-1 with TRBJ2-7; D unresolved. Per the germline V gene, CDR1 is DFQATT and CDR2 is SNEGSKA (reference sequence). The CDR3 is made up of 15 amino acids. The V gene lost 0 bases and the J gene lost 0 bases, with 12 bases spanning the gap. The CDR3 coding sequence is TGCAGTGCTAGAGATCTAGGGCGGTCCTCCTACGAGCAGTACTTC. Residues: CSARDLGRSSYEQYF.

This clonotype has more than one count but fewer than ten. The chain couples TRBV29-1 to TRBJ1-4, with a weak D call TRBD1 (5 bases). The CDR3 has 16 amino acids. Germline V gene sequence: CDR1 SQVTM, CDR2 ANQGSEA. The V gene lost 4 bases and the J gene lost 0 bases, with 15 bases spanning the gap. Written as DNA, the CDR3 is TGCAGCGTTGGTCTCCGGGACCGTGCAACTAATGAAAAACTGTTTTTT. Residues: CSVGLRDRATNEKLFF.

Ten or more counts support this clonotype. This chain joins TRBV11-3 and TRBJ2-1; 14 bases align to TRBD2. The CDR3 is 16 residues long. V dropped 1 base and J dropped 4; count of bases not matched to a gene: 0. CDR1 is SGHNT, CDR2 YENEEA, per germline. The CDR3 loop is CASSLGTSGRYNEQFF. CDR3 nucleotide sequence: TGTGCCAGCAGCTTAGGGACTAGCGGGAGGTACAATGAGCAGTTCTTC.

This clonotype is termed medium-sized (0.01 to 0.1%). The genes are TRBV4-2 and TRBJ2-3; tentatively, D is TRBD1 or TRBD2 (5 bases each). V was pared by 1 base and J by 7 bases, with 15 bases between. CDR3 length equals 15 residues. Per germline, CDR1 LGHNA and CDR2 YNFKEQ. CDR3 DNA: TGTGCCAGCAGCCAAGGCAGGGACCCCGCTAATACGCAGTATTTT. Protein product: CASSQGRDPANTQYF.

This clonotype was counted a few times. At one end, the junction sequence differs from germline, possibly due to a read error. CDR3 sequence (DNA): TGTGCCAGCAGCAATGGACTAGCGGGGGGCGGGAACGAGAAGTACTTC. It specifies CASSNGLAGGGNEKYF. The chain carries TRBV7-8 and TRBJ2-7; TRBD2 matches 14 bases. Germline lookup yields CDR1 SGHVS and CDR2 FQNEAQ. The CDR3 length is 16 residues.

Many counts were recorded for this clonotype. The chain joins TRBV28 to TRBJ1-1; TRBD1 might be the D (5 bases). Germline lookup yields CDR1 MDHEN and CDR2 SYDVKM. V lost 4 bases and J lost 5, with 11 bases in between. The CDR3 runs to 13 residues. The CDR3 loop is CASSWGRETEAFF. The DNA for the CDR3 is TGTGCCAGCAGTTGGGGCAGGGAGACTGAAGCTTTCTTT.

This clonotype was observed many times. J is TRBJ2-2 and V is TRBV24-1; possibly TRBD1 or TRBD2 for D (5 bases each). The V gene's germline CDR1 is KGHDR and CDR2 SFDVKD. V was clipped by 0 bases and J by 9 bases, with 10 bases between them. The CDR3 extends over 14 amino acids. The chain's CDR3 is CATSDLYGARELFF. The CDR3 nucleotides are TGTGCCACCAGTGATTTGTACGGGGCCCGGGAGCTGTTTTTT.

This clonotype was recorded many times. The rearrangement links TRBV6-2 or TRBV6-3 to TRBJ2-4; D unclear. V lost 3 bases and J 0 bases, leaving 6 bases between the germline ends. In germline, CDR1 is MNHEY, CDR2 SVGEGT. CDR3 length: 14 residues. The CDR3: CASSYAAAKNIQYF. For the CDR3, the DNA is TGTGCCAGCAGTTATGCAGCAGCCAAAAACATTCAGTACTTC.

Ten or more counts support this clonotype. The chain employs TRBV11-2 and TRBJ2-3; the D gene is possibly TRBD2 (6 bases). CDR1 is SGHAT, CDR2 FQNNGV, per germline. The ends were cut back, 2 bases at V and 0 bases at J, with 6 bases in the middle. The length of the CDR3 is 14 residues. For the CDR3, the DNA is TGTGCCAGCAGCTTACTAGCGAGCACAGATACGCAGTATTTT. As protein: CASSLLASTDTQYF.

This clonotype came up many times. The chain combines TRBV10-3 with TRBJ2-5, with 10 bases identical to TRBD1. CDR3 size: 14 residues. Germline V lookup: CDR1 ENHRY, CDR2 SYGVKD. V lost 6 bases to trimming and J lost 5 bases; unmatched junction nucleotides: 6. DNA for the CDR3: TGTGCCATCAGGCGGGACAGGGGAAGCGAGACCCAGTACTTC. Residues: CAIRRDRGSETQYF.

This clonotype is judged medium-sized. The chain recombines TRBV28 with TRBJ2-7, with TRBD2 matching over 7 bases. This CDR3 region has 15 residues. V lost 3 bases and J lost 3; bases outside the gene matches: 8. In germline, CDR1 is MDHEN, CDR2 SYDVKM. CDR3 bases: TGTGCCAGCAGTTTCCTAGGGGAGGGCCACTACGAGCAGTACTTC. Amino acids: CASSFLGEGHYEQYF.

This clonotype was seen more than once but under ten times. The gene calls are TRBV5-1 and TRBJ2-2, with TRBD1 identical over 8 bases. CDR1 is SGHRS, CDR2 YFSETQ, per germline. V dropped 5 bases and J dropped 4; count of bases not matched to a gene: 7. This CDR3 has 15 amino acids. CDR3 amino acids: CASREPDRGTGELFF. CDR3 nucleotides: TGCGCCAGCAGGGAACCCGACAGGGGCACCGGGGAGCTGTTTTTT. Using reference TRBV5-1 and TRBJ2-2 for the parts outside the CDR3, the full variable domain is KAGVTQTPRYLIKTRGQQVTLSCSPISGHRSVSWYQQTPGQGLQFLFEYFSETQRNKGNFPGRFSGRQFSNSRSEMNVSTLELGDSALYLCASREPDRGTGELFFGEGSRLTVL.

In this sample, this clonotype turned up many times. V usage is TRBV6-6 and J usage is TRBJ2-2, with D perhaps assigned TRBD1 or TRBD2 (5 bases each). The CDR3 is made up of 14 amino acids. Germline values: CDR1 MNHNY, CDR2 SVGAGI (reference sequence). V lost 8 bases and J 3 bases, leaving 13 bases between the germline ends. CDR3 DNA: TGTGCCAGCGGATCCGGGGCATACACCGGGGAGCTGTTTTTT. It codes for CASGSGAYTGELFF.

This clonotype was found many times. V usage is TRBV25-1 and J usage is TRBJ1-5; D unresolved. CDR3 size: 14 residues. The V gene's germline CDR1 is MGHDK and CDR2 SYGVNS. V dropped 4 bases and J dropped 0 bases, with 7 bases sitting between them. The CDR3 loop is CASSGLNSNQPQHF. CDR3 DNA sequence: TGTGCCAGCAGTGGTCTAAATAGCAATCAGCCCCAGCATTTT.

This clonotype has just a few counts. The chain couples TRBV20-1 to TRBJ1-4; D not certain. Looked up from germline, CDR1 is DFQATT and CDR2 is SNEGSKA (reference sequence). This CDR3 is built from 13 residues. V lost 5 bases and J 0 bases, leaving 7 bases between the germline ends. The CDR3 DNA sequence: TGCAGTGCTGGTTATTCAACTAATGAAAAACTGTTTTTT. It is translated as CSAGYSTNEKLFF.

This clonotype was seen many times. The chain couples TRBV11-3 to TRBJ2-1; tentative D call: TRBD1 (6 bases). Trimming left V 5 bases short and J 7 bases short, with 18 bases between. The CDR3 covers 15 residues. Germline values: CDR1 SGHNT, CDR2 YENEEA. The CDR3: CASSPGQTLENEQFF. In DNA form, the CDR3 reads TGTGCCAGCAGCCCCGGACAGACCCTCGAGAATGAGCAGTTCTTC.

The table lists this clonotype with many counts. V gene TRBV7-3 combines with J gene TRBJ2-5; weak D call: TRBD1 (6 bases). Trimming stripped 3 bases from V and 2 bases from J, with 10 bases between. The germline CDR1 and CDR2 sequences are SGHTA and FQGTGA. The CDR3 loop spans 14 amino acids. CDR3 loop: CASSFYGQQETQYF. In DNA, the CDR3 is TGTGCCAGCAGCTTTTACGGACAGCAAGAGACCCAGTACTTC.

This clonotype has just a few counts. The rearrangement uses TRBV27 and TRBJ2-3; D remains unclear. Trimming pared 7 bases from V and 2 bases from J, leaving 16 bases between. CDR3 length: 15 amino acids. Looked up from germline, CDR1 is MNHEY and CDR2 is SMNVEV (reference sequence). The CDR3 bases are TGTGCCAGCACCCGTCGAGGTCAGAACACAGATACGCAGTATTTT. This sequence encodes CASTRRGQNTDTQYF.

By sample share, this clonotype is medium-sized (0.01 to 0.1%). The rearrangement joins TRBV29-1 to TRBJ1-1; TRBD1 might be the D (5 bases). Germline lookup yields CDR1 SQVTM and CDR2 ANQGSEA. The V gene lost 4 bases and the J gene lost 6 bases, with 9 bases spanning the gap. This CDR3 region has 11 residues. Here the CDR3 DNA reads TGCAGCGTTGCCCAGGGCCCTGAAGCTTTCTTT. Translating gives CSVAQGPEAFF. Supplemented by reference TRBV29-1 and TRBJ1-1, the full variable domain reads SAVISQKPSRDICQRGTSLTIQCQVDSQVTMMFWYRQQPGQSLTLIATANQGSEATYESGFVIDKFPISRPNLTFSTLTVSNMSPEDSSIYLCSVAQGPEAFFGQGTRLTVV.

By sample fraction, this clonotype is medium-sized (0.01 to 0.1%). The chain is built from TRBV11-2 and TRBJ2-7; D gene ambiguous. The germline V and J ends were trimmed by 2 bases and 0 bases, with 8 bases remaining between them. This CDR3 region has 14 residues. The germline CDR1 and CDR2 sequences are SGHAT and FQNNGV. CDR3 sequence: CASSLNQNSYEQYF. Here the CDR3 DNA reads TGTGCCAGCAGCTTAAACCAGAACTCCTACGAGCAGTACTTC.

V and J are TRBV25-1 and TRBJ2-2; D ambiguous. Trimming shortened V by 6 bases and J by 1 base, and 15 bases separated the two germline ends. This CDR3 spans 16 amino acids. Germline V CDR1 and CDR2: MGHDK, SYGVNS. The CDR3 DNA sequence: TGTGCCAGCAGGATCTTGATGGCAGAGAACACCGGGGAGCTGTTTTTT. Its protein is CASRILMAENTGELFF.

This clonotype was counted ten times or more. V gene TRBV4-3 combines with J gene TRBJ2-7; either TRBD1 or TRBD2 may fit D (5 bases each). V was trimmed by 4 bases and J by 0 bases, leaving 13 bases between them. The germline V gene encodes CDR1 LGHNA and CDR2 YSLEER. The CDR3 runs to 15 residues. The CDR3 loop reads CASSPGTRSSYEQYF. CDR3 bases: TGCGCCAGCAGCCCCGGGACCCGCAGCTCCTACGAGCAGTACTTC.